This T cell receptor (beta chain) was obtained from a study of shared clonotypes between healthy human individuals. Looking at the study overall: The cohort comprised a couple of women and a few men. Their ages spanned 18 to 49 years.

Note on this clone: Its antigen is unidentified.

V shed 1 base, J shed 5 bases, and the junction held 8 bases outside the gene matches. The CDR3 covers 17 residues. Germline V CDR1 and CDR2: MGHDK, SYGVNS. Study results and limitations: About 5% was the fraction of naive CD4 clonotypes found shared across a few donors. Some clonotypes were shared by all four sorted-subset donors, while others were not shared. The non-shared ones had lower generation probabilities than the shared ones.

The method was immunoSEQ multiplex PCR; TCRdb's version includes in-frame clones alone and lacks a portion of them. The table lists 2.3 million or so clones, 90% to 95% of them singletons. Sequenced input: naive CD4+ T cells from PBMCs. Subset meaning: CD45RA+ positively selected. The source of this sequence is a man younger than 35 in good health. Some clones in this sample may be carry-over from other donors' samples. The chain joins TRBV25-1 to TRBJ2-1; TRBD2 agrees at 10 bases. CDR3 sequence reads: CASSEFDGTSVHNEQFF. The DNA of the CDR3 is TGTGCCAGCAGTGAATTCGATGGGACTAGCGTCCACAATGAGCAGTTCTTC.